A selection of T cell receptor beta chains follows, all from one sample in a study of Graves' ophthalmopathy and Graves' hyperthyroidism. TCRdb fed the multiplex PCR reads into MiXCR, producing one record per CDR3 protein. The sample comprises fewer than 350,000 distinct CDR3 sequences, roughly 16% of which are singletons, and about 12% rests with the top ten. Material for sequencing was peripheral blood. Source of these receptors: an adult man with Graves' ophthalmopathy. CDR3s include the opening cysteine and the closing phenylalanine or tryptophan. D genes are given only for firm matches. Clone size, where shown, is once, few, many, or a class for clones that have expanded.

CDR3aa: CASSLIQGVAGELFF
CDR3nt: TGTGCCAGCAGCTTAATCCAGGGGGTGGCCGGGGAGCTGTTTTTT
v_gene: TRBV7-3
j_gene: TRBJ2-2
d_gene: TRBD1
abundance: NA

CDR3aa: CASSSGTVNTGELFF
CDR3nt: TGTGCCAGCAGTTCCGGGACGGTGAACACCGGGGAGCTGTTTTTT
v_gene: TRBV7-9
j_gene: TRBJ2-2
d_gene: NA
abundance: NA

CDR3aa: CAISRPGRASF
CDR3nt: TGTGCCATCAGTAGGCCAGGCAGAGCTTCCTTT
v_gene: TRBV25-1
j_gene: TRBJ1-1
d_gene: NA
abundance: NA

CDR3aa: CASSRTRDRGSYSYTF
CDR3nt: TGTGCCAGCAGTCGCACCCGGGACAGGGGGTCGTATAGCTACACCTTC
v_gene: TRBV12-3/TRBV12-4
j_gene: TRBJ1-2
d_gene: TRBD1
abundance: many

CDR3aa: CASSPWDSPLHF
CDR3nt: TGTGCCAGCAGCCCCTGGGATTCACCCCTCCACTTT
v_gene: TRBV7-9
j_gene: TRBJ1-6
d_gene: NA
abundance: many

CDR3aa: CASYTGGNSNQPQHF
CDR3nt: TGTGCCAGCTATACGGGCGGGAATAGCAATCAGCCCCAGCATTTT
v_gene: TRBV6-2/TRBV6-3
j_gene: TRBJ1-5
d_gene: NA
abundance: NA

CDR3aa: CASSPTRVNSPLHF
CDR3nt: TGTGCCAGCAGCCCTACTAGGGTTAATTCACCCCTCCACTTT
v_gene: TRBV6-5
j_gene: TRBJ1-6
d_gene: NA
abundance: many

CDR3aa: CAISESDSYYGYTF
CDR3nt: TGTGCCATCAGTGAGTCGGACAGCTACTATGGCTACACCTTC
v_gene: TRBV10-3
j_gene: TRBJ1-2
d_gene: NA
abundance: many

CDR3aa: CASSLLPGQGAREQYF
CDR3nt: TGCGCCAGCAGCTTGCTCCCGGGTCAGGGGGCGCGCGAGCAGTACTTC
v_gene: TRBV5-1
j_gene: TRBJ2-7
d_gene: TRBD1
abundance: many

CDR3aa: CASSFGTGTYEQHF
CDR3nt: NA
v_gene: TRBV12-3/TRBV12-4
j_gene: TRBJ2-7
d_gene: NA
abundance: NA

CDR3aa: CASSKRRGDVVELFF
CDR3nt: TGTGCCAGCAGCAAACGGAGGGGGGACGTCGTAGAGCTGTTTTTT
v_gene: TRBV7-3
j_gene: TRBJ2-2
d_gene: NA
abundance: many

CDR3aa: CATSDPDSNYGYTF
CDR3nt: TGTGCCACCAGTGATCCGGACAGTAACTATGGCTACACCTTC
v_gene: TRBV24-1
j_gene: TRBJ1-2
d_gene: NA
abundance: many

CDR3aa: CASSQEVYSSYGYTF
CDR3nt: TGTGCCAGCAGCCAAGAAGTTTACAGTTCGTATGGCTACACCTTC
v_gene: TRBV3-1
j_gene: TRBJ1-2
d_gene: NA
abundance: many

CDR3aa: CASSVMTGPTQETQYF
CDR3nt: TGTGCCAGCAGCGTCATGACAGGGCCGACCCAAGAGACCCAGTACTTC
v_gene: TRBV5-6
j_gene: TRBJ2-5
d_gene: TRBD1
abundance: many

CDR3aa: CASSLGFKDEQYF
CDR3nt: TGTGCCAGCAGTTTAGGATTTAAGGACGAGCAGTACTTC
v_gene: TRBV12-3/TRBV12-4
j_gene: TRBJ2-7
d_gene: NA
abundance: many

CDR3aa: CASSEGQAVIRAQHF
CDR3nt: TGTGCCAGCAGTGAAGGTCAGGCGGTTATCAGAGCCCAGCATTTT
v_gene: TRBV6-1
j_gene: TRBJ1-5
d_gene: NA
abundance: once

CDR3aa: CASYDIAGGGETQYF
CDR3nt: TGTGCCAGCTACGATATAGCGGGAGGCGGAGAGACCCAGTACTTC
v_gene: TRBV6-1
j_gene: TRBJ2-5
d_gene: TRBD2
abundance: NA

CDR3aa: CASRADRTNTGELFF
CDR3nt: TGTGCCAGCAGGGCAGACAGAACAAACACCGGGGAGCTGTTTTTT
v_gene: TRBV7-2
j_gene: TRBJ2-2
d_gene: NA
abundance: many

CDR3aa: CAWSGGGTYEQYF
CDR3nt: TGTGCCTGGAGTGGCGGTGGAACCTACGAGCAGTACTTC
v_gene: TRBV30
j_gene: TRBJ2-7
d_gene: NA
abundance: many

CDR3aa: CASSYSRGAETQYF
CDR3nt: TGTGCCAGCAGTTACTCGAGGGGTGCAGAGACCCAGTACTTC
v_gene: TRBV6-5
j_gene: TRBJ2-5
d_gene: NA
abundance: many

CDR3aa: CASSTQYDRQETQYF
CDR3nt: TGTGCCAGTAGTACCCAATACGACAGACAAGAGACCCAGTACTTC
v_gene: TRBV19
j_gene: TRBJ2-5
d_gene: NA
abundance: many

CDR3aa: CSGKRGNAGGPYEQYF
CDR3nt: TGCAGTGGAAAAAGGGGCAATGCAGGGGGCCCCTACGAGCAGTACTTC
v_gene: TRBV20-1
j_gene: TRBJ2-7
d_gene: TRBD1
abundance: many

CDR3aa: CASRPTRTVPYEQYF
CDR3nt: TGTGCCAGCAGACCTACTCGGACTGTCCCCTACGAGCAGTACTTC
v_gene: TRBV2
j_gene: TRBJ2-7
d_gene: NA
abundance: many

CDR3aa: CASSIGLAGDLYQETQYF
CDR3nt: TGTGCCAGTAGTATAGGACTAGCGGGGGACTTGTACCAAGAGACCCAGTACTTC
v_gene: TRBV19
j_gene: TRBJ2-5
d_gene: TRBD2
abundance: NA

CDR3aa: CASRDRAATEAFF
CDR3nt: TGTGCCAGCAGGGACAGGGCCGCCACTGAAGCTTTCTTT
v_gene: TRBV6-4
j_gene: TRBJ1-1
d_gene: TRBD1
abundance: NA

CDR3aa: CSAGQRNTEAFF
CDR3nt: TGCAGCGCGGGACAGAGAAACACTGAAGCTTTCTTT
v_gene: TRBV29-1
j_gene: TRBJ1-1
d_gene: TRBD1
abundance: many

CDR3aa: CASRPTVRVSYEQYF
CDR3nt: TGTGCCAGCAGGCCGACAGTGAGGGTCTCCTACGAGCAGTACTTC
v_gene: TRBV6-1
j_gene: TRBJ2-7
d_gene: NA
abundance: many

CDR3aa: CASSFRDRFYEQYF
CDR3nt: TGCGCCAGCAGCTTCCGGGACAGGTTCTACGAGCAGTACTTC
v_gene: TRBV5-1
j_gene: TRBJ2-7
d_gene: TRBD1
abundance: many

CDR3aa: CASKAGQANYGYTF
CDR3nt: TGTGCCAGCAAAGCTGGACAGGCTAACTATGGCTACACCTTC
v_gene: TRBV12-3/TRBV12-4
j_gene: TRBJ1-2
d_gene: TRBD1
abundance: few

CDR3aa: CAWRVARSMGGYTF
CDR3nt: TGTGCCTGGAGGGTAGCACGCTCCATGGGTGGCTACACCTTC
v_gene: TRBV30
j_gene: TRBJ1-2
d_gene: NA
abundance: many

CDR3aa: CASSPAGQGIGGYTF
CDR3nt: TGCGCCAGCAGCCCGGCCGGACAGGGGATAGGCGGCTACACCTTC
v_gene: TRBV5-1
j_gene: TRBJ1-2
d_gene: TRBD1
abundance: many

CDR3aa: CATSRDPGVGELFF
CDR3nt: TGTGCCACCAGCAGAGATCCGGGGGTTGGGGAGCTGTTTTTT
v_gene: TRBV15
j_gene: TRBJ2-2
d_gene: NA
abundance: many

CDR3aa: CSATQGTADNYGYTF
CDR3nt: TGCAGTGCTACCCAAGGGACAGCCGACAACTATGGCTACACCTTC
v_gene: TRBV20-1
j_gene: TRBJ1-2
d_gene: TRBD1
abundance: many

CDR3aa: CASSTSGLGANVLTF
CDR3nt: TGTGCCAGTAGTACCTCAGGGTTAGGGGCCAACGTCCTGACTTTC
v_gene: TRBV19
j_gene: TRBJ2-6
d_gene: NA
abundance: many

CDR3aa: CASGAGNRDIFSRVF
CDR3nt: TGTGCCAGCGGGGCCGGGAACCGGGACATCTTCAGTCGTGTCTTC
v_gene: TRBV6-5
j_gene: TRBJ2-7
d_gene: NA
abundance: many

CDR3aa: CATAQGFGNTIYF
CDR3nt: TGTGCCACCGCTCAGGGGTTTGGAAACACCATATATTTT
v_gene: TRBV7-2
j_gene: TRBJ1-3
d_gene: NA
abundance: many

CDR3aa: CASSLFASGANVLTF
CDR3nt: TGCGCCAGCAGCTTGTTCGCCTCTGGGGCCAACGTCCTGACTTTC
v_gene: TRBV5-1
j_gene: TRBJ2-6
d_gene: NA
abundance: many

CDR3aa: CASSFGQGPTNYGYTF
CDR3nt: TGCGCCAGCAGCTTCGGACAGGGACCGACTAACTATGGCTACACCTTC
v_gene: TRBV5-1
j_gene: TRBJ1-2
d_gene: TRBD1
abundance: once

CDR3aa: CASSFGQPNTGELFF
CDR3nt: TGTGCCAGCAGTTTCGGGCAGCCTAACACCGGGGAGCTGTTTTTT
v_gene: TRBV6-5
j_gene: TRBJ2-2
d_gene: NA
abundance: many

CDR3aa: CATSRPDTAYEQYF
CDR3nt: TGTGCCACCAGCAGACCGGACACGGCCTACGAGCAGTACTTC
v_gene: TRBV15
j_gene: TRBJ2-7
d_gene: NA
abundance: many

CDR3aa: CASSGFGASTDTQYF
CDR3nt: TGTGCCAGCAGTGGGTTTGGCGCAAGCACAGATACGCAGTATTTT
v_gene: TRBV6-1
j_gene: TRBJ2-3
d_gene: NA
abundance: many